This passage covers 5 T cell receptor beta chains from one sample sequenced in a study of tumor-infiltrating lymphocytes in localized non-small cell lung cancer. The repertoire was sequenced with immunoSEQ multiplex PCR; TCRdb's copy has only in-frame clones and lacks some. The table has 13,000 to 15,000 clones, less than 75% seen once. What was sequenced was uninvolved lung tissue not adjacent to the tumor. These receptors all stem from a human donor with non-small cell lung cancer.

By share, this clone counts as medium-sized. This chain links TRBV4-1 with TRBJ2-3; D is undetermined. The germline V gene has CDR1 MGHRA and CDR2 YSYEKL. CDR3 length: 13 residues. Between the trimmed V and J ends, which lost 7 bases and 0 bases, there was a span of 8 bases. The CDR3 spells CASTGPSTDTQYF. The CDR3 DNA follows: TGCGCCAGCACCGGACCCAGCACAGATACGCAGTATTTT.

The chain links TRBV7-6 to TRBJ1-2; TRBD1 matches 8 bases. Germline CDR1 reads SGHVS; CDR2 reads FNYEAQ. The CDR3 runs 13 residues. V was clipped by 1 base and J by 8 bases; unmatched bases: 3. The DNA of the CDR3 is TGTGCCAGCAGCTTAGGGACAGGGAGCGGCTACACCTTC. This gives the protein CASSLGTGSGYTF. Together with reference TRBV7-6 and TRBJ1-2, the CDR3 gives the full variable domain: GAGVSQSPRYKVTKRGQDVALRCDPISGHVSLYWYRQALGQGPEFLTYFNYEAQQDKSGLPNDRFSAERPEGSISTLTIQRTEQRDSAMYRCASSLGTGSGYTFGSGTRLTVV.

The chain is built from TRBV15 and TRBJ1-5; D remains unclear. From germline, CDR1 is LNHNV and CDR2 YYDKDF (reference sequence). The CDR3 extends over 13 amino acids. V was pared by 0 bases and J by 5 bases, with 5 bases between. The CDR3 sequence: CATSRDQDQPQHF. As DNA, the CDR3 is TGTGCCACCAGCAGAGATCAGGATCAGCCCCAGCATTTT.

This clone was seen a few times. The rearrangement uses TRBV10-1 and TRBJ1-1; D is ambiguous. Trimming removed 4 bases at V and 1 base at J, with 7 bases between. Germline V gene sequence: CDR1 WNHNN, CDR2 SYGVQD (reference sequence). The CDR3 consists of 13 residues. CDR3 in amino acids: CASSVGRNTEAFF. The CDR3 DNA is TGCGCCAGCAGTGTTGGCAGGAACACTGAAGCTTTCTTT.

This clone has only one observation. The chain combines TRBV4-2 with TRBJ1-5; tentatively, D is TRBD1 (5 bases). CDR1 and CDR2 (germline): LGHNA, YNFKEQ. CDR3 size: 16 residues. The ends were cut back, 1 base at V and 2 bases at J, with 12 bases in the middle. The chain's CDR3 is CASSQGTGPRNQPQHF. The CDR3 nucleotides are TGTGCCAGCAGCCAAGGCACGGGACCCCGCAATCAGCCCCAGCATTTT.